These 6 T cell receptor beta chains were all obtained from the same sample, sequenced in a study of blood T cell repertoires in COVID-19. Repertoires were generated with immunoSEQ multiplex PCR, while TCRdb's copy carries only in-frame clones and drops some. The repertoire has approximately 260,000 clones, approximately 82% of them found once; the top ten carry 4% to 6%. Sequenced input: peripheral blood. The receptors were gathered from a woman of 80 years or more with active or convalescent COVID-19.

This clone is a singleton in its sample. The rearrangement uses TRBV27 and TRBJ1-5; D remains unclear. The CDR3 has 14 amino acids. V lost 6 bases to trimming and J lost 3 bases, with 12 bases between them. Germline V gives CDR1 MNHEY, CDR2 SMNVEV (reference sequence). This CDR3 is CASRSGQTNQPQHF. The CDR3, as DNA: TGTGCCAGCAGGTCAGGTCAGACCAATCAGCCCCAGCATTTT.

V gene TRBV3-1 (or the pseudogene TRBV3-2) combines with J gene TRBJ2-7; TRBD2 aligns across 10 bases. The CDR3 has 16 amino acids. Per germline, CDR1 LGHDT and CDR2 YNNKEL (reference sequence). The V gene end was trimmed by 1 base and the J gene end by 2 bases; junction bases not matched to a gene: 5. Here the CDR3 reads CASSQVGLAEAYEQYF. In DNA, the CDR3 is TGTGCCAGCAGCCAAGTAGGACTAGCGGAGGCCTACGAGCAGTACTTC.

This sequence joins TRBV7-4 and TRBJ2-7; TRBD1 agrees at 7 bases. CDR1 is SGHVT and CDR2 is SQSDAQ in the germline V gene. This CDR3 contains 14 residues. After removal of 6 bases from V and 5 bases from J, the junction contained 10 bases not matched to a gene. The CDR3 loop reads CASSLPRQGHEQYF. The CDR3 nucleotides are TGTGCCAGCAGTCTCCCTAGACAGGGCCACGAGCAGTACTTC.

V usage is TRBV28 and J usage is TRBJ2-3, with 7 bases lining up with TRBD2. J lost 9 bases, V lost 4 bases, and 19 bases had no gene match. There are 17 residues in the CDR3. CDR1 MDHEN and CDR2 SYDVKM come from the germline V gene. This CDR3 reads CASSSPTPGLPSGTQYF. The CDR3 region has the DNA TGTGCCAGCAGTTCACCGACCCCGGGACTACCCTCAGGGACGCAGTATTTT.

CDR3: CASSQDSSVDTQYF. Here the CDR3 DNA reads TGTGCCAGCAGCCAAGATAGTTCCGTGGATACGCAGTATTTT. The chain carries TRBV3-1 (or the pseudogene TRBV3-2) and TRBJ2-3; D remains unclear. V dropped 0 bases and J dropped 6 bases, with 10 bases sitting between them. The germline CDR1 and CDR2 sequences are LGHDT and YNNKEL (reference sequence). CDR3 size: 14 residues.

The genes are TRBV5-1 and TRBJ2-3; the D gene is possibly TRBD1 (6 bases). V lost 2 bases and J lost 6, with 10 bases in between. The CDR3 contains 13 residues. CDR1 and CDR2 from the germline V gene are SGHRS and YFSETQ. CDR3 bases: TGCGCCAGCAGCTTTTGGGGGCGGGATACGCAGTATTTT. It yields the protein CASSFWGRDTQYF. Complete variable domain (other parts from reference TRBV5-1 and TRBJ2-3): KAGVTQTPRYLIKTRGQQVTLSCSPISGHRSVSWYQQTPGQGLQFLFEYFSETQRNKGNFPGRFSGRQFSNSRSEMNVSTLELGDSALYLCASSFWGRDTQYFGPGTRLTVL.